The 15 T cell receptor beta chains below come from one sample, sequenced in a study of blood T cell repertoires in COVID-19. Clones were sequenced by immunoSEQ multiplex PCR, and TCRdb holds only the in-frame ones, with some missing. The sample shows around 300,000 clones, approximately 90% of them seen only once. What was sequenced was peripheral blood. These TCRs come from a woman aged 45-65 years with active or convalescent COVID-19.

CDR3 amino acids: CAWSGRGNTEAFF. In DNA form, the CDR3 reads TGTGCCTGGAGCGGCCGGGGGAACACTGAAGCTTTCTTT. The chain is built from TRBV30 and TRBJ1-1, with D unresolved. V dropped 3 bases and J dropped 1 base, with 9 bases sitting between them. The germline V gene encodes CDR1 GTSNPN and CDR2 SVGIG (reference sequence). CDR3 length: 13 residues. Complete variable domain (other parts from reference TRBV30 and TRBJ1-1): SQTIHQWPATLVQPVGSPLSLECTVEGTSNPNLYWYRQAAGRGLQLLFYSVGIGQISSEVPQNLSASRPQDRQFILSSKKLLLSDSGFYLCAWSGRGNTEAFFGQGTRLTVV.

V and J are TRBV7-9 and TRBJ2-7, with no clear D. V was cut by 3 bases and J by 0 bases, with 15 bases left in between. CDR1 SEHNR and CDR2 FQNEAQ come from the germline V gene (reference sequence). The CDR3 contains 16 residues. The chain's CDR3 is CASSFRLKRSSYEQYF. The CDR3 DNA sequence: TGTGCCAGCAGCTTCAGACTGAAAAGGAGCTCCTACGAGCAGTACTTC.

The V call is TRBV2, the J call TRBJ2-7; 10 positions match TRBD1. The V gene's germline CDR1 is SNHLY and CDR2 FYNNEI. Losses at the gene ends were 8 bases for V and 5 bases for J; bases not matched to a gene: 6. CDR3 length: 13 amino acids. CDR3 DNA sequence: TGTGCCAGCCTATGGACAGGGGGAGACGAGCAGTACTTC. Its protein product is CASLWTGGDEQYF.

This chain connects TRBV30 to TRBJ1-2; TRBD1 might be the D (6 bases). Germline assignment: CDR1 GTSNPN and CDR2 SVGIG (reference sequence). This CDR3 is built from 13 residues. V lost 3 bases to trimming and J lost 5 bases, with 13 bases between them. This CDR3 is CAWSAMDSYGYTF. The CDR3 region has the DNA TGTGCCTGGAGCGCAATGGACAGTTATGGCTACACCTTC.

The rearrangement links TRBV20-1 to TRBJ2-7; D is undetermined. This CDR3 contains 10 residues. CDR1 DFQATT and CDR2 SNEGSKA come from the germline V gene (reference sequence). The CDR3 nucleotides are TGCAGCCCCGGTAACGGGGAGCAGTACTTC. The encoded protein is CSPGNGEQYF.

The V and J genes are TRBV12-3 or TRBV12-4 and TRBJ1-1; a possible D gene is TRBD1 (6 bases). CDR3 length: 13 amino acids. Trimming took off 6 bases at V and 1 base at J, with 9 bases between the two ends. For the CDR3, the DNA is TGTGCCAGCAGACGACAGGAGAACACTGAAGCTTTCTTT. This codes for CASRRQENTEAFF.

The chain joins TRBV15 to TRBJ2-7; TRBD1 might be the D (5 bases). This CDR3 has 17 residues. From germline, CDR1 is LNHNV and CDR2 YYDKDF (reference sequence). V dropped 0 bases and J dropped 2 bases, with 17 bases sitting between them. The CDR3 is CATSRETILDRTYEQYF. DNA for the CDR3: TGTGCCACCAGCAGAGAGACAATATTAGACAGAACCTACGAGCAGTACTTC.

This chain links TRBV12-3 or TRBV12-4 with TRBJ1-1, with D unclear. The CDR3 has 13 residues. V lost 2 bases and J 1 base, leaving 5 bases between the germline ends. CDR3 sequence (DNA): TGTGCCAGCAGTTTATCTAAGAACACTGAAGCTTTCTTT. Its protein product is CASSLSKNTEAFF.

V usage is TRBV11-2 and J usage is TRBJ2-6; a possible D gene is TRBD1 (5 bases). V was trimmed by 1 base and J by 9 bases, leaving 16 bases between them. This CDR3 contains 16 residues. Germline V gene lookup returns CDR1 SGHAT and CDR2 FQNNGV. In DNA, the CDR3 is TGTGCCAGCAGCTTAGCCGCGACAGTATGGAGCAACGTCCTGACTTTC. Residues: CASSLAATVWSNVLTF.

CDR3 sequence reads: CASSQVAGDDEQYF. CDR3 nucleotide sequence: TGCGCCAGCAGCCAAGTAGCGGGAGATGACGAGCAGTACTTC. This rearrangement joins TRBV5-1 to TRBJ2-7, with 9 bases aligning to TRBD2. The CDR3 has 14 residues. The germline V gene has CDR1 SGHRS and CDR2 YFSETQ. J gave up 5 bases and V 4 bases, and 7 bases lay outside the gene matches.

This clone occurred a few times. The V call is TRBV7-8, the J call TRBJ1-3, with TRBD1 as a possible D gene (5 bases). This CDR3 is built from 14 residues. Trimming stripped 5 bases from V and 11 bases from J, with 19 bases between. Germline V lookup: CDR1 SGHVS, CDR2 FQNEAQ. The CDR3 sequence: CASSPGTAVPPIYF. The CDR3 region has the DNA TGTGCCAGCAGCCCCGGGACTGCCGTCCCCCCCATATATTTT.

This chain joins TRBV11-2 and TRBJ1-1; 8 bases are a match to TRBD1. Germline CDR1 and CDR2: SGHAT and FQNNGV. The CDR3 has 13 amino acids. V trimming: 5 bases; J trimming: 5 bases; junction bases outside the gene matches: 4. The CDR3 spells CASSHGTGTEAFF. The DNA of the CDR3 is TGTGCCAGCAGCCACGGGACAGGAACTGAAGCTTTCTTT.

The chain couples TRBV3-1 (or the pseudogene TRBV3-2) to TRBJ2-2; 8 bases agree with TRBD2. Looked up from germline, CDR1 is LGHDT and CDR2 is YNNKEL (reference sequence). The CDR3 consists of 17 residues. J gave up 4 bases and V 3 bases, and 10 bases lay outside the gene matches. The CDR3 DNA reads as TGTGCCAGCAGCCATGGCCGGGGGGGCTGGGGCACCGGGGAGCTGTTTTTT. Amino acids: CASSHGRGGWGTGELFF.

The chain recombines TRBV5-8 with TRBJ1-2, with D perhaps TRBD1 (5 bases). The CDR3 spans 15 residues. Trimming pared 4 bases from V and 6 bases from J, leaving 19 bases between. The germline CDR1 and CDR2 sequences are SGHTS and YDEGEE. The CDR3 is CASSKITLGLDGYTF. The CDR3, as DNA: TGTGCCAGCAGCAAGATAACCTTGGGACTCGATGGCTACACCTTC.

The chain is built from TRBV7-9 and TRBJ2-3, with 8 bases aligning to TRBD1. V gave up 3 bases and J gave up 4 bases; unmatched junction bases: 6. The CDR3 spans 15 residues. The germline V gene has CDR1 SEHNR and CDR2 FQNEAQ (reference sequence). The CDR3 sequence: CASSFSQGASDTQYF. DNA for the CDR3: TGTGCCAGCAGCTTTTCGCAGGGGGCATCAGATACGCAGTATTTT.